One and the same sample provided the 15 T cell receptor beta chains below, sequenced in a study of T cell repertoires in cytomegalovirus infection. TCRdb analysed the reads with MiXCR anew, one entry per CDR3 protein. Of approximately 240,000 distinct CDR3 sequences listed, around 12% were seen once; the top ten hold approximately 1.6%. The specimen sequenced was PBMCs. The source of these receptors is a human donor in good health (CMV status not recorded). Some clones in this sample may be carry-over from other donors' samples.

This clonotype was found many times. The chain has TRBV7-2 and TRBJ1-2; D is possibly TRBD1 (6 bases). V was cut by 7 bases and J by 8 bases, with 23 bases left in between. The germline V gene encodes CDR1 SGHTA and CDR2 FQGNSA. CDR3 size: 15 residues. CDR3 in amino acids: CASTLPGHQKEGYTF. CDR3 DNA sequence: TGTGCCAGCACTCTTCCGGGACACCAAAAAGAGGGCTACACCTTC.

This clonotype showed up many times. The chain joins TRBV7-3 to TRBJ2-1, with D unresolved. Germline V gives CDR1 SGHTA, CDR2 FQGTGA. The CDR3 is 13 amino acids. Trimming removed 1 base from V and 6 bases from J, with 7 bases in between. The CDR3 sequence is CASSLIASNEQFF. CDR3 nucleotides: TGTGCCAGCAGCTTAATAGCCTCCAATGAGCAGTTCTTC.

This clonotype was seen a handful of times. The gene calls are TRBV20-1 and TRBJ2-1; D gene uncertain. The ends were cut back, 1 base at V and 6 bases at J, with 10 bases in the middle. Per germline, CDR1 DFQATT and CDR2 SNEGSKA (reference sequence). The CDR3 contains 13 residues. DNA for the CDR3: TGCAGTGCTAGAGTGGGCAGAGGCAATGAGCAGTTCTTC. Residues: CSARVGRGNEQFF.

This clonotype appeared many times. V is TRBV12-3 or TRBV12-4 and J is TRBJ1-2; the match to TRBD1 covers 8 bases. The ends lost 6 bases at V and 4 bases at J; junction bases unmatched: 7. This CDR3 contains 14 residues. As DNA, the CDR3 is TGTGCCAGCAGCCACAGACAGGGGTCCTATGGCTACACCTTC. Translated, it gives CASSHRQGSYGYTF.

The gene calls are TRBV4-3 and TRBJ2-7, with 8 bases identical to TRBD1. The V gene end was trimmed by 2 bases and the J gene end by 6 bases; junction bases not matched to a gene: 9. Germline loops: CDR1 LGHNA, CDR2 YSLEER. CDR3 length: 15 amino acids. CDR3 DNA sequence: TGCGCCAGCAGCCAACACTTCAGGGGGCCTAGCGAGCAGTACTTC. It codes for CASSQHFRGPSEQYF.

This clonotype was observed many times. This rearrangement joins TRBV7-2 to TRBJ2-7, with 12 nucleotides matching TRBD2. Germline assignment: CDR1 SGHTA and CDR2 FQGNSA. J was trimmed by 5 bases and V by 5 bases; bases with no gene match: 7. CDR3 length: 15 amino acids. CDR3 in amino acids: CASSASSGREDEQYF. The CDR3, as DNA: TGTGCCAGCAGCGCCTCTAGCGGGAGGGAAGACGAGCAGTACTTC.

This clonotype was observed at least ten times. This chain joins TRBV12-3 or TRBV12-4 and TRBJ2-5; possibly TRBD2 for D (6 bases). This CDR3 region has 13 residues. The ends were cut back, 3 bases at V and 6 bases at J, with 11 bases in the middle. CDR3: CASSFGRGQTQYF. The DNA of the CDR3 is TGTGCCAGCAGTTTTGGGCGGGGTCAGACCCAGTACTTC.

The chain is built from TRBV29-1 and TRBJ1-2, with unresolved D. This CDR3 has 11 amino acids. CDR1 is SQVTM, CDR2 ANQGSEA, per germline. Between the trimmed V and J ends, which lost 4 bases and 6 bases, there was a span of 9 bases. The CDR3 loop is CSVVGGNGYTF. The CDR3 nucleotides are TGCAGCGTTGTCGGTGGGAATGGCTACACCTTC.

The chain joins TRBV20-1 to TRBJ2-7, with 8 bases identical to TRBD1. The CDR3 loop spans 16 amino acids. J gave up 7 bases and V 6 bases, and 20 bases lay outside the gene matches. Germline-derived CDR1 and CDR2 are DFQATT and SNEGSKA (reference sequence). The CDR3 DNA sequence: TGCAGTGCCCAAAGCAGGACAGGGAGCTGGGGAGGAGAGCAGTACTTC. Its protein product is CSAQSRTGSWGGEQYF.

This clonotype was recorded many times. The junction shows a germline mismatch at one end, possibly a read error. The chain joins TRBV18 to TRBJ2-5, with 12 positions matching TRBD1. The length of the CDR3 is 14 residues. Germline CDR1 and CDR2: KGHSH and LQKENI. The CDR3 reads CASSPGGQGASVPF. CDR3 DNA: TGTGCCAGCTCACCGGGGGGACAGGGGGCCTCTGTTCCCTTC. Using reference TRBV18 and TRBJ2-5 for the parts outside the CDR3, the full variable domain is NAGVMQNPRHLVRRRGQEARLRCSPMKGHSHVYWYRQLPEEGLKFMVYLQKENIIDESGMPKERFSAEFPKEGPSILRIQQVVRGDSAAYFCASSPGGQGASVPFGPGTRLLVL.

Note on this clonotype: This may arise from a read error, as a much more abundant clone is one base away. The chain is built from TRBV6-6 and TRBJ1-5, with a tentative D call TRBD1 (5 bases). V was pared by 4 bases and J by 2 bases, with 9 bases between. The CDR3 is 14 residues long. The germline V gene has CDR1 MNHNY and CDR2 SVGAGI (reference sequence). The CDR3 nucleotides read TGTGCCAGCAGTTTCAGGGAGGGCAATCAGCCCCAGCATTTT. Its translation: CASSFREGNQPQHF.

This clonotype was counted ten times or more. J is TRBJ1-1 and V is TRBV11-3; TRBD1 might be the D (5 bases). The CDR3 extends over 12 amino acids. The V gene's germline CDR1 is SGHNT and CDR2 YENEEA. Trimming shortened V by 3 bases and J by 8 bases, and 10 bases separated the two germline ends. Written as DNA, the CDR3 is TGTGCCAGCAGCTTCGGGGACGGGGAAGCTTTCTTT. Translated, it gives CASSFGDGEAFF.

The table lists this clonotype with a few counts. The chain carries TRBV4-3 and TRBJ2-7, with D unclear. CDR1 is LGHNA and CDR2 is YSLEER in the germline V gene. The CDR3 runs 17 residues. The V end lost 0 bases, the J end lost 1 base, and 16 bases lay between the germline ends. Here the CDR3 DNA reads TGCGCCAGCAGCCAAGATGTCAGGAGCGCCCAGTCCTACGAGCAGTACTTC. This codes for CASSQDVRSAQSYEQYF.

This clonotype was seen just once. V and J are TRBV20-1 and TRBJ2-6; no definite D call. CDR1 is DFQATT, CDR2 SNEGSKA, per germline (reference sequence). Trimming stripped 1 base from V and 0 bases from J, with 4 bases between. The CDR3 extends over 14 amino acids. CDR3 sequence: CSARGVSGANVLTF. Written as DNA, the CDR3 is TGCAGTGCTAGAGGAGTCTCTGGGGCCAACGTCCTGACTTTC.

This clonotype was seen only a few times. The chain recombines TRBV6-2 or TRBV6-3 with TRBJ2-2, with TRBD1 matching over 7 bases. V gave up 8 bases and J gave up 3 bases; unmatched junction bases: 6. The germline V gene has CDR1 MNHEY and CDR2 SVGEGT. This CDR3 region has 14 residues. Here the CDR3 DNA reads TGTGCCAGCTTTGACAGGGCCTACACCGGGGAGCTGTTTTTT. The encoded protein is CASFDRAYTGELFF.